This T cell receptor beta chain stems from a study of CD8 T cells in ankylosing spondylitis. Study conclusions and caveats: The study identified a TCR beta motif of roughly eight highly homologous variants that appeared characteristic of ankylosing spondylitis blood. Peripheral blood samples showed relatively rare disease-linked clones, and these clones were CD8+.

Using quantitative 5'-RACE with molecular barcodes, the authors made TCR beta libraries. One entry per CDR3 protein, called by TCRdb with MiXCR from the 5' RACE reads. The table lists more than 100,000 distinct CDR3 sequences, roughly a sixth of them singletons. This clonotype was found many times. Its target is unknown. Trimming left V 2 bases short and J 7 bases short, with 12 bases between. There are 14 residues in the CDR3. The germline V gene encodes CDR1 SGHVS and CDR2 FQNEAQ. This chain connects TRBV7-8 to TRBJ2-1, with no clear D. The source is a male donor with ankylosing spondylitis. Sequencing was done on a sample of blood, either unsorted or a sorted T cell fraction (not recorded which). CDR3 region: CASSLRQAWNEQFF. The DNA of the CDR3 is TGTGCCAGCAGCTTAAGGCAGGCGTGGAATGAGCAGTTCTTC.